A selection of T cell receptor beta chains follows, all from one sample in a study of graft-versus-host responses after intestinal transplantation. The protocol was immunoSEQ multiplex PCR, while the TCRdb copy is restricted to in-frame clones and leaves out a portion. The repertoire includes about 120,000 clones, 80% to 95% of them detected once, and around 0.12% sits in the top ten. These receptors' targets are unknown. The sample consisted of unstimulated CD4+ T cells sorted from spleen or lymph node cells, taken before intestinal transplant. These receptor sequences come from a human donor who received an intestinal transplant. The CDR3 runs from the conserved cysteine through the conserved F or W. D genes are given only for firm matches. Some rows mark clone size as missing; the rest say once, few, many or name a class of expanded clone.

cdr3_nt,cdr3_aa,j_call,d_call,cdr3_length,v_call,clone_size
TGTGCCAGCAGCCAATCCGGGGGCGGAGAGACCCAGTACTTC,CASSQSGGGETQYF,TRBJ2-5,.,14,TRBV14,.
TGTGCCAGCAGTCAACAGGGGAACTATGGCTACACCTTC,CASSQQGNYGYTF,TRBJ1-2,TRBD1,13,TRBV6-1,.
TGCGCCAGCAGCTTAGGGCGGGAGGGAAACGAGCAGTACTTC,CASSLGREGNEQYF,TRBJ2-7,TRBD2,14,TRBV5-1,.
TGTGCCAGCAGTTCAGGGGGCGCGAACACCGGGGAGCTGTTTTTT,CASSSGGANTGELFF,TRBJ2-2,TRBD1,15,TRBV28,.
TGTGCCAGCAGCGGGGGACAGGGGGGCTATGGCTACACCTTC,CASSGGQGGYGYTF,TRBJ1-2,TRBD1,14,TRBV6-1,.
TGTGCCTGGAGTGTACGCGCCCCGACTGAAGCTTTCTTT,CAWSVRAPTEAFF,TRBJ1-1,.,13,TRBV30,.
TGTGCCAGCAGCTTAGAGGAGGGCTATGGCTACACCTTC,CASSLEEGYGYTF,TRBJ1-2,.,13,TRBV7-3,.
TGTGCCAGCAGTAGTATGTACAATGAGCAGTTCTTC,CASSSMYNEQFF,TRBJ2-1,.,12,TRBV6-5,.
TGTGCCAGTAGTAGATGGTGGGACAGGGGCTATGGCAATCAGCCCCAGCATTTT,CASSRWWDRGYGNQPQHF,TRBJ1-5,TRBD1,18,TRBV19,.
TGTGCCAGCAGCTCATTTACTAGCCCTATTGAGTTCTTC,CASSSFTSPIEFF,TRBJ2-1,.,13,TRBV11-2,.
TGTGCCAGCAGCGTGGGACTAGCGGGAGGGCAAGAGACCCAGTACTTC,CASSVGLAGGQETQYF,TRBJ2-5,TRBD2,16,TRBV9,.
TGTGCCAGCAGATTTAGACAGGACCCTTCCTACAATGAGCAGTTCTTC,CASRFRQDPSYNEQFF,TRBJ2-1,.,16,TRBV27,.
TGTGCCAGCAGCTTGTGGCAGGGGGCGACTCAGCCCCAGCATTTT,CASSLWQGATQPQHF,TRBJ1-5,TRBD1,15,TRBV5-6,.
TGTGCCAGCAGCCTTAGCGGGGCGGGCACAGATACGCAGTATTTT,CASSLSGAGTDTQYF,TRBJ2-3,TRBD2,15,TRBV5-4,.
TGTGCCAGCAGCGTAGCCGAGGTGACCTACAATGAGCAGTTCTTC,CASSVAEVTYNEQFF,TRBJ2-1,.,15,TRBV9,.
TGTGCCAGCAGCCCTAGGACGGCGGGGCAACATTTT,CASSPRTAGQHF,TRBJ1-5,.,12,TRBV9,.
TGTGCCAGCAGTCCCTTAAACGAAAATGAGCAGTTCTTC,CASSPLNENEQFF,TRBJ2-1,.,13,TRBV7-2,once
TGTGCCAGCAGTTTCGACAGGGCCACCTACAATGAGCAGTTCTTC,CASSFDRATYNEQFF,TRBJ2-1,TRBD1,15,TRBV14,.
TGTGCCAGCAGCTTACTCCTCGGCCGGGACAGCAGGAACGAGCAGTACTTC,CASSLLLGRDSRNEQYF,TRBJ2-7,TRBD1,17,TRBV4-2,.
TGTGCCAGCAGTCCCGGGACAAAAGGGGGATACGAGCAGTACTTC,CASSPGTKGGYEQYF,TRBJ2-7,.,15,TRBV6-1,once
TGTGCCAGCAGTCTGACAGGCGTCTCTGGAAACACCATATATTTT,CASSLTGVSGNTIYF,TRBJ1-3,.,15,TRBV6-5,.
TGTGCCAGCAGAATTGGGAGGGGGACGAACACCGGGGAGCTGTTTTTT,CASRIGRGTNTGELFF,TRBJ2-2,.,16,TRBV28,.
TGTGCCAGCAGTTTTAGGAGGTACGAGGGCGAGCAGTACTTC,CASSFRRYEGEQYF,TRBJ2-7,.,14,TRBV27,.
TGCGCCAGCAGCCAAGACCCGCCGGAGGTCAGGGGGGAAAACATTCAGTACTTC,CASSQDPPEVRGENIQYF,TRBJ2-4,.,18,TRBV4-1,once
TGTGCCAGCAGACCCTCGGGATCCATGAACACTGAAGCTTTCTTT,CASRPSGSMNTEAFF,TRBJ1-1,.,15,TRBV6-5,.
TGTGCCAGTAGTAGGACAGTTAATCAGCCCCAGCATTTT,CASSRTVNQPQHF,TRBJ1-5,.,13,TRBV19,.
TGTGCCAGCTCACATTCTACAGGGGACGAGCAGTACTTC,CASSHSTGDEQYF,TRBJ2-7,TRBD1,13,TRBV18,once
TGTGCCAGGGGAACAGGGGCGTATAGCAATCAGCCCCAGCATTTT,CARGTGAYSNQPQHF,TRBJ1-5,TRBD1,15,TRBV2,.
TGTGCCAGCAGCCTTAAGAACAATGAGCAGTTCTTC,CASSLKNNEQFF,TRBJ2-1,.,12,TRBV11-3,.
TGTGCCAGTACGGATTCTAACTATGGCTACACCTTC,CASTDSNYGYTF,TRBJ1-2,.,12,TRBV6-1,.
TGTGCCAGCAGCTCCTTAGCGGGAGGGACCCGAGGATACGAGCAGTACTTC,CASSSLAGGTRGYEQYF,TRBJ2-7,TRBD2,17,TRBV7-9,.
TGTGCTAGTGGTTTGGTATTTCAGGGGACCACTGAAGCTTTCTTT,CASGLVFQGTTEAFF,TRBJ1-1,.,15,TRBV12-5,.
TGCAGCTCTGAAGGGTACGATGGCTACACCTTC,CSSEGYDGYTF,TRBJ1-2,.,11,TRBV29-1,.
TGTGCCAGCAGCTCTGGGGGGGCGGGAGGACGAAATTTCTACGAGCAGTACTTC,CASSSGGAGGRNFYEQYF,TRBJ2-7,TRBD2,18,TRBV7-9,.
TGTGCCTGGAGTAGACAGGGGGCAGAGACCCAGTACTTC,CAWSRQGAETQYF,TRBJ2-5,TRBD1,13,TRBV30,.
TGTGCCAGCAGCCCCCCCGGGGAGAACCTCTATGGCTACACCTTC,CASSPPGENLYGYTF,TRBJ1-2,.,15,TRBV6-5,.
TGTGCCAGCAGCTCGACGGGGGGCTATGGCTACACCTTC,CASSSTGGYGYTF,TRBJ1-2,.,13,TRBV7-3,.
TGTGCCAGCAGCCAAGATTGGGATACGCAGTATTTT,CASSQDWDTQYF,TRBJ2-3,.,12,TRBV14,.
TGTGCCAGCAGACGGGACAAGTCCTACGAGCAGTACTTC,CASRRDKSYEQYF,TRBJ2-7,.,13,TRBV2,.
TGCGCCAGCAGCTTGGCCAGGGCTGAGAATGGCTACACCTTC,CASSLARAENGYTF,TRBJ1-2,.,14,TRBV5-1,.
TGTGCCAGCCGAGCCTTTACCTCCTACGAGCAGTACTTC,CASRAFTSYEQYF,TRBJ2-7,.,13,TRBV7-8,.
TGTGCCAGCAGCGACGTCGCCTACGAGCAGTACTTC,CASSDVAYEQYF,TRBJ2-7,.,12,TRBV28,.
TGTGCCAGCTCACCCAGGGGGGAATCATACAATGAGCAGTTCTTC,CASSPRGESYNEQFF,TRBJ2-1,.,15,TRBV18,.
TGTGCCAGCACGGGGGGCGAAGCTGAAGCTTTCTTT,CASTGGEAEAFF,TRBJ1-1,.,12,TRBV25-1,.
TGCGCCAGCAGTAGCGGGAGGGCCGAAGAGACCCAGTACTTC,CASSSGRAEETQYF,TRBJ2-5,TRBD2,14,TRBV5-1,.
TGCGCCAGCAGCCAAGAATCGTACTCATCAGAGACCCAGTACTTC,CASSQESYSSETQYF,TRBJ2-5,.,15,TRBV4-1,once
TGCGCCAGCAGCGAAATTACAGGGGCGAACACCGGGGAGCTGTTTTTT,CASSEITGANTGELFF,TRBJ2-2,TRBD1,16,TRBV5-1,.
TGCGCCACGGCCAGGGAGTACACCGGGGAGCTGTTTTTT,CATAREYTGELFF,TRBJ2-2,.,13,TRBV5-1,.
TGTGCCAGCAGCTTACGTAGCTACGAGCAGTACTTC,CASSLRSYEQYF,TRBJ2-7,.,12,TRBV7-9,.
TGTGCCAGCATGACAGGGCTGCCCGGGAAGGAGCTGTTTTTT,CASMTGLPGKELFF,TRBJ2-2,TRBD1,14,TRBV5-6,.
TGTGCCATCACTCCCGGCCCAGGGAAGGAGCAGTTCTTC,CAITPGPGKEQFF,TRBJ2-1,.,13,TRBV10-3,.
TGTGCCAGCAGCTTAAGTGCGCACTCCTACAATGAGCAGTTCTTC,CASSLSAHSYNEQFF,TRBJ2-1,.,15,TRBV7-3,once
TGTGCCAGCAGTTTTCCCCCTGGCTACGAGCAGTACTTC,CASSFPPGYEQYF,TRBJ2-7,.,13,TRBV28,.
TGTGCCAGCAGTTACCTTTCGGGGGAGCAGTTCTTC,CASSYLSGEQFF,TRBJ2-1,.,12,TRBV6-5,.
TGTGCCAGCACCGAGCAGTGGAGATCGAACTATGGCTACACCTTC,CASTEQWRSNYGYTF,TRBJ1-2,.,15,TRBV5-4,once
TGTGCCAGCAGACTTCTCCGGGACGCCGAAAGCTACACCTTC,CASRLLRDAESYTF,TRBJ1-2,.,14,TRBV6-6,.
TGTGCCAGCAGTTTCGCGACTAGTCTCAACGAGCAGTACTTC,CASSFATSLNEQYF,TRBJ2-7,.,14,TRBV28,.
TGCGCCAGCAGGACTTCCAGGAACACTGAAGCTTTCTTT,CASRTSRNTEAFF,TRBJ1-1,.,13,TRBV5-1,once
TGTGCCAGCAGCTTAGGGGCGGGACTAGCGGGAAGAGAGACCCAGTACTTC,CASSLGAGLAGRETQYF,TRBJ2-5,TRBD2,17,TRBV7-3,.